This T cell receptor beta chain stems from a study of cytomegalovirus exposure and HLA in healthy donors (dated by TCRdb to about 2017). Regarding the complete study: An earlier analysis of some 550 of the donors reported approximately 290 Gb of sequence data and around 110 million unique TCR beta sequences from 150 million to 200 million T cells. An early release covering around 630 HLA-typed donors comprised approximately 300 gigabases of sequencing data and approximately 80 million unique TCR sequences. The genetic ancestry cluster associated with self-reported Caucasian donors included 81% of the approximately 410 genotyped donors. The study aimed to test whether signatures of past pathogen exposure could be identified by cataloging public T cell receptors. The study profiled the T cell repertoires of hundreds of subjects by immunosequencing and related them to cytomegalovirus serostatus. In addition to the first cohort of 650 to 750 subjects, a separate validation cohort of 120 different subjects was used. The study combined high-throughput TCR immunosequencing, statistical association of individual TCRs with disease status, and machine learning to predict cytomegalovirus infection status. In a later analysis, previously published TCR beta repertoires from 666 donors were re-analyzed and high-resolution HLA genotyping was added so that TCR occurrence patterns could be studied. Rather than using new phenotypic data, the later analysis identified candidate immune exposures from TCR beta sequences and from how often those sequences occurred across donors. In an earlier analysis of over 550 of the donors, high-throughput TCR beta sequencing was used to judge whether each TCR beta V gene segment behaved as functional or pseudogenic. Donor age, sex, ethnicity and CMV serostatus were collected together with the repertoire data. In a later genetic analysis, genome-wide SNP genotypes for 398 of the 666 donors were used, and that subset was treated as a discovery cohort. All discovery cohort repertoires had been generated using a single sequencing platform. Class I and class II HLA loci were covered by the typing at four-digit resolution. The number of donors typed differed by locus, with 629-630 for A, B, C, DRB1 and DQB1, 522 for DQA1, 600 to 610 for DPA1, and approximately 470 for DPB1. Four or five DR-DQ haplotypes were handled as single units for association and clustering, since linkage in the cohort was strong. On average, 235,054 unique TCR beta nucleotide sequences were sequenced per donor among 300 to 500 genotyped donors of the cohort, with 15% to 20% of those sequences being non-productive. What the authors observed across the whole study: The cohort was sequenced for TCR beta chains only, and without alpha or paired-chain data the features that could be detected were limited. Compared with equally common non-associated chains, HLA-associated TCR beta chains in a later analysis were more clonally expanded and had lower generation probabilities. A later genetic analysis reported fewer N-insertions in productive TCRs among donors in an Asian-associated ancestry cluster than the approximately 700-donor mean. According to a later analysis, most CMV-associated TCR beta chains appeared to be HLA-restricted, and the HLA associations seemed to be driven largely by CMV exposure. An earlier analysis of approximately 590 of the donors showed that most TCR beta V segments appeared in productive rearrangements either about 90% or about 30% of the time, which broadly matched IMGT annotations. Most TCR sequences were observed very rarely across donors, whereas some public TCRs were present in many individuals. Several of the top co-occurrence clusters appeared to be linked to parvovirus B19, influenza, CMV and Epstein-Barr virus, according to a later analysis. Correlated functional status among segregating V segments might reflect linkage disequilibrium, but an unknown experimental factor could not be ruled out. For the cohort, immune exposure information was limited to CMV serostatus. An association between a missense DCLRE1C variant and V-gene and J-gene trimming of TCR beta chains was found in a later genetic analysis and replicated in an independent cohort. Because the 87-base-pair reads could not distinguish some IMGT-functional V segments, including TRBV6-2 and TRBV6-3, those segments were excluded. According to a later analysis, TCR association rates differed among HLA loci, with DRB1 alleles showing the most associated TCRs and HLA-C alleles showing the fewest. Because counts were too low, some 16 rarely observed V segments, including chromosome 9 orphons, were excluded from the earlier analysis of some 540 of the donors. A further reported finding was that TCR beta sequences accurately predicted the HLA-A and HLA-B alleles for most subjects in the first cohort. The classifier was reported to diagnose cytomegalovirus status with high specificity and sensitivity in both the original and validation cohorts. Because some donors lacked HLA typing at each locus, the association tests relied only on the typed subset. The study listed approximately 150 TCR beta chains as associated with cytomegalovirus. The sequencing pipeline was judged likely to have produced a cluster of highly shared sequence variants as a technical artifact. Sequencing depth was assumed to be roughly uniform across donors in the presence/absence analyses, though that assumption may not hold. When HLA alleles, especially DR and DQ, strongly co-occurred, TCR associations were difficult to assign to individual alleles. At a false discovery rate of 0.05, a later analysis linked some 18,000 TCR beta sequences to specific HLA alleles. According to the authors, the approach could potentially be generalized to other disease states and immunological phenotypes. In vitro tests confirmed that a few of the cytomegalovirus-associated TCR beta chains recognize cytomegalovirus antigens.

This clone was seen once. The antigen it recognizes is unknown. Nothing much larger sits one base from this clone, and base qualities are not available. The cohort consisted of hundreds of healthy bone marrow donors. At the time of sampling, every cohort member was nominally healthy, though immune exposures that went unrecorded were likely present. The donor was CMV seronegative and was included in the group of a few hundred seronegative cohort members. A peripheral blood sample was provided by each donor, and peripheral blood mononuclear cells were used for TCR beta sequencing. The Qiagen DNeasy Blood Extraction Kit was used to extract genomic DNA from the blood cell samples. Receptors were amplified or captured by the immunoSEQ multiplex PCR assay. The multiplex PCR relied on a mix of 60 forward primers for TCR Vbeta segments and 13 reverse primers for TCR Jbeta segments. A multiplex PCR assay on genomic DNA amplified the CDR3 region of rearranged TCR beta genes. The Illumina HiSeq System was used to sequence the amplified TCR beta libraries as 87-base-pair reads. Under the source paper's analysis protocol: Across the roughly 640 repertoires, a later analysis counted tens of millions of unique TCR beta chains, approximately 10 million of which were shared by at least two donors. A nearest-neighbor algorithm error-corrected the raw reads and collapsed the reads into unique sequences, merging closely related sequences to remove PCR and sequencing errors. V, D and J gene segments were assigned by aligning CDR3 sequences to IMGT reference sequences. For a sequence to be retained, at least a six-nucleotide match to both a V gene segment and a J gene segment was required. Rearrangements were called productive when the CDR3 lacked stop codons and stayed in frame with V and J; all others were non-productive. Following IMGT convention, CDR3 was defined as the stretch from the second conserved V-encoded cysteine up to the conserved J-encoded phenylalanine. Sequences without an unambiguous match to a single V gene segment were excluded from the earlier analysis of about 600 of the donors. An earlier analysis of some 500 of the donors classified V segments as functional when productive rearrangements were above 56.7% and as segregating when the standard deviation between donors was above 5%. A statistical classification framework was developed to diagnose cytomegalovirus status using the catalog of TCR beta chain sequences. In a later analysis, TCR nucleotide sequences were compared against IMGT/GENE-DB human TR gene sequences so that V and J genes could be assigned. In a later analysis, CDR3 sequences and most-parsimonious VDJ recombination scenarios were assigned using the TCRdist pipeline. In a later analysis, each TCR beta chain was defined by its CDR3 amino acid sequence together with its V-gene family, and reads lacking a unique V-gene family were excluded. As a way to deal with suspected cross-contamination and a sequencing artifact, a later analysis dropped 592 nucleotide sequences that were highly shared and had low generation probability. In a later analysis, a clonal expansion index was calculated for each public chain from normalized within-repertoire ranks of inferred template counts. In a later analysis, generation probabilities were computed with a VDJ recombination model fitted to out-of-frame rearrangements, and the resulting probabilities were checked against IGoR. In a later analysis, hypergeometric tests were used to score TCR-TCR, TCR-HLA and TCR-CMV co-occurrence, with a repertoire-size bias correction applied to TCR pairs. A later analysis estimated false discovery rates by permuting HLA or CMV assignments 20 times. In a later analysis, co-occurring TCRs were grouped using DBSCAN, with TCRdist sequence similarity added in when clustering inside HLA-allele-positive subsets. Co-occurrence clustering excluded repertoires with fewer than 30,000 or more than 120,000 public chains, plus five with anomalous nucleotide sharing. TCRdb took over this immuneACCESS table, retaining in-frame rearrangements with V and J assigned. Such tables are incomplete; in checked studies, under half of the missing clones stem from an unresolved V gene, and the remainder is unexplained. For V, J and clone size, that table is used; D and trimming come from the DNA. The sample data list 97,000 or so clones, and around four fifths of these were observed just once. The ten biggest clones cover 2.5% to 3% of the sample.

Taken from cysteine to phenylalanine, the CDR3 has 16 residues. Left in the record is the CDR3 DNA by itself, 48 bases read in frame from the first base. The trim is 4 bases for V and 0 bases for J, with a gap of 16 bases between the germline ends. Via the germline V gene, CDR1 is SGHRS and CDR2 YFSETQ. Sequencing used PBMCs. In this chain, TRBV5-1 is recombined with TRBJ1-2; a weak D assignment points to TRBD1 (6 bases agree). The receptor's source is a man aged 40-50 years in good health and CMV-seronegative. The CDR3 protein sequence reads: CASSLHSDSANYGYTF. The DNA reads TGCGCCAGCAGCCTCCATTCGGACAGCGCTAACTATGGCTACACCTTC. With the rest looked up from the reference TRBV5-1 and TRBJ1-2 genes rather than sequenced, the full variable domain is KAGVTQTPRYLIKTRGQQVTLSCSPISGHRSVSWYQQTPGQGLQFLFEYFSETQRNKGNFPGRFSGRQFSNSRSEMNVSTLELGDSALYLCASSLHSDSANYGYTFGSGTRLTVV.